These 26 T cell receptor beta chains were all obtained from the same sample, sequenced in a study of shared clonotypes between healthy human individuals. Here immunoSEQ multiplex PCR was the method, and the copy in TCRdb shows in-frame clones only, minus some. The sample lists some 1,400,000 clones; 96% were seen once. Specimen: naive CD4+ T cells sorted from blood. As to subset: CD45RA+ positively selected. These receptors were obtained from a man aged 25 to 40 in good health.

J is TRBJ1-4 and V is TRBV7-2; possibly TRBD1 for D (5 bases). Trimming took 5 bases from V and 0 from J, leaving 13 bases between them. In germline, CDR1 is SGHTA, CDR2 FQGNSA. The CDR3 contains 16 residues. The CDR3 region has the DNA TGTGCCAGCAGCAGCACAGGACCTGCAACTAATGAAAAACTGTTTTTT. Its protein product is CASSSTGPATNEKLFF.

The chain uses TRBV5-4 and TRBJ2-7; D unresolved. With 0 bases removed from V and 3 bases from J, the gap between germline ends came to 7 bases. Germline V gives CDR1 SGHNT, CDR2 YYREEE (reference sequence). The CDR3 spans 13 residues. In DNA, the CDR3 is TGTGCCAGCAGCTTGGGTCAGAACTACGAGCAGTACTTC. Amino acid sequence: CASSLGQNYEQYF.

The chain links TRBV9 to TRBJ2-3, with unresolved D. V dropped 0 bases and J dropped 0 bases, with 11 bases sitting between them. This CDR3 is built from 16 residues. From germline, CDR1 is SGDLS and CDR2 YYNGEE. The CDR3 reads CASSVVDRASTDTQYF. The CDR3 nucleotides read TGTGCCAGCAGCGTAGTCGATCGGGCCAGCACAGATACGCAGTATTTT. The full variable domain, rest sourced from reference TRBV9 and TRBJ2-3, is DSGVTQTPKHLITATGQRVTLRCSPRSGDLSVYWYQQSLDQGLQFLIQYYNGEERAKGNILERFSAQQFPDLHSELNLSSLELGDSALYFCASSVVDRASTDTQYFGPGTRLTVL.

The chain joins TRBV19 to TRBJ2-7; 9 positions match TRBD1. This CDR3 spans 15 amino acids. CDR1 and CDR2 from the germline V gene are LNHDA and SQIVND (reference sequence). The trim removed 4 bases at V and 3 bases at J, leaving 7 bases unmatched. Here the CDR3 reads CASSTGQGRVYEQYF. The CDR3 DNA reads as TGTGCCAGTAGTACGGGACAGGGAAGAGTCTACGAGCAGTACTTC.

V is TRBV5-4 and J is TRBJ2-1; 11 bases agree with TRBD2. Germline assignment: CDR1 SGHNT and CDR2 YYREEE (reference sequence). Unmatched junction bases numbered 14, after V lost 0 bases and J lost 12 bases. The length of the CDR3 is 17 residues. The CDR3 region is CASSLVQTSGASLVQFF. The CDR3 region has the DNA TGTGCCAGCAGCTTGGTGCAGACTAGCGGGGCAAGTTTGGTGCAGTTCTTC.

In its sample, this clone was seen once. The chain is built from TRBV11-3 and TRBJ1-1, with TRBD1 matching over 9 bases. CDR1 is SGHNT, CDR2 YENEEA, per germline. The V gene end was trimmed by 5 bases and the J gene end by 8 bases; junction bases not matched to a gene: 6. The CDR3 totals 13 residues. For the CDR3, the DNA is TGTGCCAGCAGCCAATTAACAGGGGGCGAAGCTTTCTTT. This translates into CASSQLTGGEAFF.

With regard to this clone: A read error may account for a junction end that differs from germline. CDR3 bases: TGCGCCAGCAGTGAAGGCGAAGCTTCCGTCTTC. Its protein is CASSEGEASVF. The chain uses TRBV10-2 and TRBJ1-2, with no clear D. CDR3 length equals 11 residues. Per germline, CDR1 WSHSY and CDR2 SAAADI.

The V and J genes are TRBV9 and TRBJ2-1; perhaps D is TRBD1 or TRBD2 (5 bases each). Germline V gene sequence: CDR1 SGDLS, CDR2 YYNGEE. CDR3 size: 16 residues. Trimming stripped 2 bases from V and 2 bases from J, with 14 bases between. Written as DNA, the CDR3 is TGTGCCAGCAGCGTTAGGAGTGGGACCGCCTACAATGAGCAGTTCTTC. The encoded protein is CASSVRSGTAYNEQFF.

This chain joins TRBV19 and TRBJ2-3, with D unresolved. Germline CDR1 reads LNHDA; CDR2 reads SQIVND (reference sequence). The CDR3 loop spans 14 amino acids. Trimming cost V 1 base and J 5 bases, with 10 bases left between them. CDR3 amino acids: CASSIGQIQDTQYF. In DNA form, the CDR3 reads TGTGCCAGTAGTATAGGCCAGATTCAAGATACGCAGTATTTT.

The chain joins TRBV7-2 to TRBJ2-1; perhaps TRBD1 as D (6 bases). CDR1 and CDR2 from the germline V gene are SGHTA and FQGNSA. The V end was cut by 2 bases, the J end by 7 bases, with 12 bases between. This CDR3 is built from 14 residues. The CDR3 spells CASSLTRGTNEQFF. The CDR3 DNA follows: TGTGCCAGCAGCTTAACTAGAGGGACAAATGAGCAGTTCTTC.

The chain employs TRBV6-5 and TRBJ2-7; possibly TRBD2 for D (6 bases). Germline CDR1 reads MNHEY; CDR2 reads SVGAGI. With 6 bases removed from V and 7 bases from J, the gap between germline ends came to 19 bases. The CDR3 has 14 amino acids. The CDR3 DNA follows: TGTGCCAGCAGGTCGGTGCCGGGAGCCGGGGAGCAGTACTTC. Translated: CASRSVPGAGEQYF.

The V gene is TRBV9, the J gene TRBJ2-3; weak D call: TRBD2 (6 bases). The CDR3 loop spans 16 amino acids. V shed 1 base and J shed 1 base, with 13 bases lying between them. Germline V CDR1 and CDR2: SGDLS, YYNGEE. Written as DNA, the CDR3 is TGTGCCAGCAGCGTAACGACTAGTGGCGGCACAGATACGCAGTATTTT. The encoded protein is CASSVTTSGGTDTQYF.

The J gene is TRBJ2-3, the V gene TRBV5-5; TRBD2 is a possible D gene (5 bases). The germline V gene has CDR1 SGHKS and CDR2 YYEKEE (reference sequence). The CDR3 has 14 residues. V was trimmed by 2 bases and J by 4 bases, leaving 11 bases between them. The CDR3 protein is CASSFGTSSDTQYF. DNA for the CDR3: TGTGCCAGCAGCTTCGGAACTAGTTCAGATACGCAGTATTTT.

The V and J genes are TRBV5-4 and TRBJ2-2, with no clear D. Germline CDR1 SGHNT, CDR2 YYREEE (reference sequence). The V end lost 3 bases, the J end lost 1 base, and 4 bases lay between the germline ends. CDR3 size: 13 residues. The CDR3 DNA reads TGTGCCAGCAGCTGGGGGAACACCGGGGAGCTGTTTTTT. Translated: CASSWGNTGELFF.

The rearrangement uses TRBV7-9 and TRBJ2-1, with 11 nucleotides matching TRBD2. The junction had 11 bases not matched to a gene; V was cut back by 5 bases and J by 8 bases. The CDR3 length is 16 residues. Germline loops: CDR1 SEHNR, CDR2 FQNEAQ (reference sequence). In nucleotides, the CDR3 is TGTGCCAGCAGCACGGGACTAGCGGAGGGACGGGATGAGCAGTTCTTC. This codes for CASSTGLAEGRDEQFF.

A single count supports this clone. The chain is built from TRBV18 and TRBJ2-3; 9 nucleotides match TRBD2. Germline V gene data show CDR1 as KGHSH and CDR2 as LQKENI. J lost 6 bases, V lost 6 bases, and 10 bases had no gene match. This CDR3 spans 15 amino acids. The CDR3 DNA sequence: TGTGCCAGCTCCAGGGAGGCTAGCGGGGAGGATACGCAGTATTTT. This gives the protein CASSREASGEDTQYF.

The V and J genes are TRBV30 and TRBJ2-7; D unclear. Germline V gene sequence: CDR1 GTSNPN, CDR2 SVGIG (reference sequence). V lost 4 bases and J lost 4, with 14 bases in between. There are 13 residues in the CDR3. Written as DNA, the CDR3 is TGTGCCTGGATTGCGCGTTTTGCGTACGAGCAGTACTTC. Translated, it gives CAWIARFAYEQYF.

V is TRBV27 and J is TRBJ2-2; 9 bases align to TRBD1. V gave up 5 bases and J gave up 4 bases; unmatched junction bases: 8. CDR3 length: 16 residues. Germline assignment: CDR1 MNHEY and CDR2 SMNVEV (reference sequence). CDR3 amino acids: CASSRRDRASTGELFF. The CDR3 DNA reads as TGTGCCAGCAGTCGCCGGGACAGGGCGAGCACCGGGGAGCTGTTTTTT.

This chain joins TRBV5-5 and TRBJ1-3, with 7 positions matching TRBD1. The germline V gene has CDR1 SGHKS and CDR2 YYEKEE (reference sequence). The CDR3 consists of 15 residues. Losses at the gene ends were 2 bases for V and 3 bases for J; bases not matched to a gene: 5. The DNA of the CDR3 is TGTGCCAGCAGCTTCATTCAGGGGGATGGAAACACCATATATTTT. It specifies CASSFIQGDGNTIYF.

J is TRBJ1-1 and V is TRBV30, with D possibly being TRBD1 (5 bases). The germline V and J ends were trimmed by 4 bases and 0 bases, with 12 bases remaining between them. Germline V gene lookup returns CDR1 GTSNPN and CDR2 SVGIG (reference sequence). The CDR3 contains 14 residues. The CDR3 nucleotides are TGTGCCTGGACAAAGGGGTCTATGAACACTGAAGCTTTCTTT. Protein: CAWTKGSMNTEAFF. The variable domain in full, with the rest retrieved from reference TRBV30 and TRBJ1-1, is SQTIHQWPATLVQPVGSPLSLECTVEGTSNPNLYWYRQAAGRGLQLLFYSVGIGQISSEVPQNLSASRPQDRQFILSSKKLLLSDSGFYLCAWTKGSMNTEAFFGQGTRLTVV.

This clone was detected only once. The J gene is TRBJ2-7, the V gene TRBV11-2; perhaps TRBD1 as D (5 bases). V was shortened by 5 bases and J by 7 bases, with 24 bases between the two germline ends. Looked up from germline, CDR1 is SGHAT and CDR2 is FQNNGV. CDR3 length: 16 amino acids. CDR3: CASSPRTGQAVWEQYF. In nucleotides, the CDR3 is TGTGCCAGCAGCCCCCGCACAGGCCAAGCCGTTTGGGAGCAGTACTTC.

CDR3 region: CASSPRGGADTQYF. CDR3 in DNA: TGTGCCAGCAGCCCCCGAGGGGGGGCAGATACGCAGTATTTT. This chain connects TRBV11-2 to TRBJ2-3; D is possibly TRBD2 (7 bases). The CDR3 spans 14 residues. V dropped 5 bases and J dropped 4 bases, with 13 bases sitting between them. In germline, CDR1 is SGHAT, CDR2 FQNNGV. Drawing the rest from reference TRBV11-2 and TRBJ2-3, the complete variable domain is EAGVAQSPRYKIIEKRQSVAFWCNPISGHATLYWYQQILGQGPKLLIQFQNNGVVDDSQLPKDRFSAERLKGVDSTLKIQPAKLEDSAVYLCASSPRGGADTQYFGPGTRLTVL.

The CDR3 loop reads CASSKLQNEQYF. CDR3 in DNA: TGCGCCAGCAGCAAGCTACAGAACGAGCAGTACTTC. The rearrangement links TRBV5-1 to TRBJ2-7, with D hard to call. Germline lookup yields CDR1 SGHRS and CDR2 YFSETQ. The V end lost 4 bases, the J end lost 5 bases, and 10 bases lay between the germline ends. This CDR3 region has 12 residues.

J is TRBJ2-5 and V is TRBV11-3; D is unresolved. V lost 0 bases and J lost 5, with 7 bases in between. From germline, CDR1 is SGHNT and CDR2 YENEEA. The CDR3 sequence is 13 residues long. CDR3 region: CASSLDEMETQYF. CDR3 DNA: TGTGCCAGCAGCTTAGATGAGATGGAGACCCAGTACTTC.

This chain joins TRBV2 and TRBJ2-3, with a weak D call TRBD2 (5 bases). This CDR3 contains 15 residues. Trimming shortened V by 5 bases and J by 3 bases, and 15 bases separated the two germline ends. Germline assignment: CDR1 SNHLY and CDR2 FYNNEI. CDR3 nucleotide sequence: TGTGCCAGCAGTCCTGAGGGAAAGGGTACAGATACGCAGTATTTT. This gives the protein CASSPEGKGTDTQYF.

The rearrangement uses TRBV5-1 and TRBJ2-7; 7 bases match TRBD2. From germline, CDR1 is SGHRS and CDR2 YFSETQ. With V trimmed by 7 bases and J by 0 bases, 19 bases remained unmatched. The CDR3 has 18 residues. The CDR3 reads CASSSGLVAGAASYEQYF. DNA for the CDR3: TGCGCCAGCTCCTCCGGACTAGTAGCGGGCGCGGCCTCCTACGAGCAGTACTTC.